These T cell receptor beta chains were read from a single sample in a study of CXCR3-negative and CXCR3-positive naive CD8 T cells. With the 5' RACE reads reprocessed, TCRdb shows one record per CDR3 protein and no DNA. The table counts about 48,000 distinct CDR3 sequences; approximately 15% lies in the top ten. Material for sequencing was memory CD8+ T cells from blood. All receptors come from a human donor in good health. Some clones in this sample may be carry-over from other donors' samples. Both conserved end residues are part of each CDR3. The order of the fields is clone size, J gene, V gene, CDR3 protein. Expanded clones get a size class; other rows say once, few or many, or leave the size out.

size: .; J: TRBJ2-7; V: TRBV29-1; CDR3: CSVVGGGAYEQYF
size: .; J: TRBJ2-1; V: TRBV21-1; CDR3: CASSKGGLPGYEQFF
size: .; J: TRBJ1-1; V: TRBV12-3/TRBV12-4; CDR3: CASTSLTGTEAFF
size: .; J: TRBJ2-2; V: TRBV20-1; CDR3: CSARDSSGRNLGELFF
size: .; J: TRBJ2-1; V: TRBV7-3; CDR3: CASSFWGAGSYNEQFF
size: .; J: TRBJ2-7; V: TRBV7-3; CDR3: CASSLQGGSYEQYF
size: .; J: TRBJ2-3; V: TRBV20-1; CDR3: CSARVVEAGDTDTQYF
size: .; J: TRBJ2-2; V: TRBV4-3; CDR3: CASSQDRISNTGELFF
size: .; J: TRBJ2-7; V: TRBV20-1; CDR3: CSARPNRDSSYEQYF
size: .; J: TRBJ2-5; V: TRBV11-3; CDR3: CASSFSDEETQYF
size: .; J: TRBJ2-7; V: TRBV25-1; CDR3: CASSGVGQGSLYEQYF
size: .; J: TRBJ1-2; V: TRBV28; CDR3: CASSPGPSGGYTF
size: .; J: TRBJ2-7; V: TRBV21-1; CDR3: CASSRASGRVDSYEQYF
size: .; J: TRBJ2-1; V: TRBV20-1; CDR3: CSASNHLAGDYNEQFF
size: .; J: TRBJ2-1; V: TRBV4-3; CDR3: CASSQVYAGGPYNEQFF
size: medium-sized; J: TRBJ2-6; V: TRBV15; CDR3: CATSRDSGTGANVLTF
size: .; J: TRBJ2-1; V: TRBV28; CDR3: CASSLTLAGGRNEQFF
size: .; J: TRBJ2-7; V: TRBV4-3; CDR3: CASSQIPGSSYEQYF
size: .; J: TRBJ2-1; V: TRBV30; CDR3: CAWNGGYVNEQFF
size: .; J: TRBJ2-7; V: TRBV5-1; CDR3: CASSKLTTGGSSYEQYF
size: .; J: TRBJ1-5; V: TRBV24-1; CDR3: CATSVGGWQPQHF
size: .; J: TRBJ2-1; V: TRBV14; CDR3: CASSQRPSGGAINEQFF
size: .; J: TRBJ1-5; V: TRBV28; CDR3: CASSPWGSTHQPQHF
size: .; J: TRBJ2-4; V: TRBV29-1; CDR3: CSVRVGPKNIQYF
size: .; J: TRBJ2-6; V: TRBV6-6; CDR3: CASSWRTGPVSGANVLTF
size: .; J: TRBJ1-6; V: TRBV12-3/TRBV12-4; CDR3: CASSLPIPSPLHF
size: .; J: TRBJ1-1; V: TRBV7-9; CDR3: CASSSGTGWLTEAFF
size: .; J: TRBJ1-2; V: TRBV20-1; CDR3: CSASSTARVSLYGYTF
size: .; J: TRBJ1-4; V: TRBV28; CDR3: CASSLIGENEKLFF
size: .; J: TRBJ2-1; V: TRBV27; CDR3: CASRSRDSTPGTTLLAYNEQFF
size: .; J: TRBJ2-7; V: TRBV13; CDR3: CASSLQRTYEQYF
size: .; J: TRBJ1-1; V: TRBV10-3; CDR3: CAISEPVTENTEAFF
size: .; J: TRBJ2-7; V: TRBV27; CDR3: CASSQQTRQGAREQYF
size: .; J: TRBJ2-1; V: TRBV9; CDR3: CASSVDLASGSYNEQFF
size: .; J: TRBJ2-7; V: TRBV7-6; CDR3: CASSPRDGTYEQYF